This TCR beta chain was documented in a study of blood T cell repertoires in COVID-19 (dated by TCRdb to the early 2020s). Study-level background: Samples covering the acute and convalescent phases of COVID-19 were provided by collaborators in the United States, Italy and Spain. The prospective study material was composed of cDNA or gDNA derived from T cells, B-cell-depleted T cells, or PBMCs. The dataset comprised deeply sampled blood TCRbeta repertoires from subjects exposed to, actively infected with, or recovered from COVID-19. The repertoires were released in a freely available public database intended as a resource for research on the immune response to SARS-CoV-2. The samples were drawn from the first 160 participants of the ongoing ImmuneRACE study and from 950 to 1,500 subjects provided by 6 global collaborators. A de-identified subject ID, COVID-19 status, age in years and sex were almost always included in the sample metadata. Where available, HLA class I and class II types were obtained from metadata supplied by the sample provider rather than from assay-based typing. Summary of the overall study and its limitations: The amount of clinical and demographic metadata varied by source and participant and was provided uncurated.

Participants in the prospective study were aged about 18 to 100 years, lived in 24 United States geographic areas, and enrolled through a virtual design. To assign participants to cohorts, the prospective study relied on clinical history that participants themselves reported in a screening survey and a study questionnaire. Recovered participants in ImmuneRACE Cohort 3 were defined as having two consecutive negative NP/OP PCR tests, clearance from a healthcare professional, or resolution of symptoms. In the prospective study, whole blood, serum and a nasopharyngeal or oropharyngeal swab were collected from each participant by mobile phlebotomists. Additional blood draws and questionnaires over an approximately 2-month period could optionally be provided by prospective study participants. Blood samples from the prospective study were shipped frozen or at room temperature prior to DNA extraction.

In this sample, this clone turned up a few times. The clone's antigen remains unknown. One base away there is no much larger clone; base qualities are not given. TCRbeta CDR3 regions were amplified from genomic DNA by means of the immunoSEQ Assay, a bias-controlled multiplex PCR. On the authors' methods: The number of nucleated cells in each sample was estimated by amplification of reference gene primers within the assay. To quantify the absolute abundance of each unique TCRbeta CDR3 rearrangement, sequence reads were collapsed and filtered. For each sample, productive Simpson clonality was calculated as the square root of Simpson's diversity index across productive rearrangements. Entries here come from immuneACCESS through TCRdb and include only in-frame sequences with V and J called. Some clones fail to appear in such tables; in the studies checked, an unresolved V gene covers under half of the shortfall, and the cause of the remainder is unknown. V and J calls and clone size are given by that table; D and trimming were obtained from the DNA. This sample gives approximately 150,000 clones in total; 80% of them show up just once. The ten biggest clones cover 4.5% to 7.5% of the sample.

The sequencing sample was made of PBMCs or T cells enriched from blood (not recorded which). This receptor was identified in a man in his forties or fifties who had recovered from COVID-19.

The CDR3 region has the sequence CASSIIGVRDTGELFF. The DNA is TGTGCCAGTAGTATAATTGGCGTCCGGGACACCGGGGAGCTGTTTTTT. The rearrangement combines TRBV19 with TRBJ2-2; there is no confident call for the D gene. A distance of 13 bases separates the germline ends of V and J, which lose 2 bases and 3 bases respectively. Per the germline V gene (reference sequence), LNHDA is the CDR1 and SQIVND is the CDR2. From cysteine to phenylalanine, the CDR3 is 16 amino acids long. CDR3 DNA is the only sequence kept; it has 48 bases, read in frame from the first base.